This T cell receptor beta chain was captured by sequencing in a study of shared clonotypes between healthy human individuals. Produced via immunoSEQ multiplex PCR; TCRdb's table is partial and in-frame only. The sample holds nearly 2 million clones, just under 95% seen once. Details on this clone: Its target is not known.

In the naive CD8 group, cells lacked CD45RO and were positively selected for CCR7, so terminally differentiated effector memory CD45RA+ cells were left out. The germline gives CDR1 SGDLS, CDR2 YYNGEE. This CDR3 region has 15 residues. Losses at the gene ends were 3 bases for V and 4 bases for J; bases not matched to a gene: 9. General study results and limits: Sorted-subset sequencing, rarefaction showed, was incomplete despite large depth. Shared across a few donors were around 5% of the naive CD4 clonotypes. Sampling included only blood; tissue repertoires likely differ.

V usage is TRBV9 and J usage is TRBJ1-2, with 7 bases aligning to TRBD1. The sample taken for sequencing was naive CD8+ T cells sorted from blood. The clonotype originates from a man aged 18 to 30 in good health. The CDR3 DNA is TGTGCCAGCAGCGAACAGGGGCTGGGGATCTATGGCTACACCTTC. It yields the protein CASSEQGLGIYGYTF.